These 31 T cell receptor beta chains came from one sample sequenced in a study of cytotoxic CD8 clonotypes in ibrutinib-treated CLL (dated by TCRdb to the early 2020s). What this sample's time point label stands for: about 11 months on ibrutinib. Library construction relied on the immunoSEQ multiplex PCR assay. Here the immuneACCESS table is served through TCRdb, limited to in-frame sequences with V and J called. Missing clones are a known gap in these copies; in checked studies unresolved V genes cover under half, and the rest lacks a known reason. Counted in this sample were about 160,000 clones; around 84% of them appeared once. Over 2% of the sample comes from the top ten. The source material was PBMCs, sampled after 12 months of ibrutinib treatment. The receptors derive from a human donor with chronic lymphocytic leukemia.

The chain links TRBV28 to TRBJ1-1, with TRBD1 matching over 7 bases. V lost 5 bases and J lost 7; bases outside the gene matches: 10. Germline loops: CDR1 MDHEN, CDR2 SYDVKM. CDR3 length: 14 residues. This chain's CDR3 is CASSEQGSRIEAFF. CDR3 in DNA: TGTGCCAGCAGTGAACAGGGGAGCCGCATTGAAGCTTTCTTT. The full variable domain, its missing parts supplied by reference TRBV28 and TRBJ1-1, is DVKVTQSSRYLVKRTGEKVFLECVQDMDHENMFWYRQDPGLGLRLIYFSYDVKMKEKGDIPEGYSVSREKKERFSLILESASTNQTSMYLCASSEQGSRIEAFFGQGTRLTVV.

As regards this clone: The same CDR3 is also encoded by other DNA sequences in this sample. The chain is built from TRBV7-2 and TRBJ2-1; 13 bases are shared with TRBD2. The germline gives CDR1 SGHTA, CDR2 FQGNSA. This CDR3 is 17 amino acids long. Trimming took 0 bases from V and 8 from J; bases not matched to a gene: 7. The CDR3 spells CASSLALRLAGGDEQFF. Here the CDR3 DNA reads TGTGCCAGCAGCTTAGCCCTCAGACTAGCGGGAGGAGATGAGCAGTTCTTC.

V and J are TRBV2 and TRBJ2-7; 10 bases map to TRBD1. The trim removed 3 bases at V and 5 bases at J, leaving 13 bases unmatched. Germline V CDR1 and CDR2: SNHLY, FYNNEI. The CDR3 contains 17 residues. CDR3 nucleotides: TGTGCCAGCAGTGAGGTCCGCGGGACAGGGGTAAGAGACGAGCAGTACTTC. It is translated as CASSEVRGTGVRDEQYF.

In this sample, this clone turned up a few times. V and J are TRBV5-1 and TRBJ2-5, with D possibly matching TRBD2 (6 bases). Germline assignment: CDR1 SGHRS and CDR2 YFSETQ. The ends were cut back, 2 bases at V and 5 bases at J, with 10 bases in the middle. CDR3 length: 13 amino acids. CDR3 sequence: CASSLGGAETQYF. For the CDR3, the DNA is TGCGCCAGCAGCTTAGGAGGGGCGGAGACCCAGTACTTC.

There are a few counts of this clone. This rearrangement joins TRBV19 to TRBJ1-3; D gene ambiguous. This CDR3 is 15 amino acids long. CDR1 is LNHDA and CDR2 is SQIVND in the germline V gene (reference sequence). The ends were cut back, 5 bases at V and 0 bases at J, with 11 bases in the middle. CDR3 nucleotide sequence: TGTGCCAGTAGTGAGGCCCCCCGCTCTGGAAACACCATATATTTT. Amino acid sequence: CASSEAPRSGNTIYF.

The chain links TRBV5-1 to TRBJ2-1, with 12 bases that match TRBD2. The CDR3 extends over 15 amino acids. The J segment lost 6 bases and the V segment lost 4 bases, leaving 5 bases of the junction unmatched. Germline CDR1 is SGHRS and CDR2 is YFSETQ. This CDR3 is CASSPQGLAGNEQFF. In nucleotides, the CDR3 is TGCGCCAGCAGCCCCCAGGGACTAGCGGGCAATGAGCAGTTCTTC.

This clone was recorded a few times. V and J are TRBV28 and TRBJ1-3, with D possibly matching TRBD1 (5 bases). The CDR3 extends over 14 amino acids. Trimming left V 8 bases short and J 2 bases short, with 13 bases between. Germline V gives CDR1 MDHEN, CDR2 SYDVKM. The CDR3 nucleotides are TGTGCCAGCCTACGCGGGGGAACTGGAAACACCATATATTTT. Translating gives CASLRGGTGNTIYF.

This chain uses TRBV9 with TRBJ2-5, with no clear D. This CDR3 is 16 amino acids long. Per the germline V gene, CDR1 is SGDLS and CDR2 is YYNGEE. With 0 bases removed from V and 2 bases from J, the gap between germline ends came to 14 bases. CDR3 protein: CASSVAVQSGQETQYF. Here the CDR3 DNA reads TGTGCCAGCAGCGTAGCTGTACAAAGTGGGCAAGAGACCCAGTACTTC.

The chain has TRBV28 and TRBJ1-2; TRBD1 matches 10 bases. CDR1 is MDHEN, CDR2 SYDVKM, per germline. Trimming at V came to 5 bases and at J to 7 bases, leaving 4 bases not matched to a gene. The CDR3 runs to 13 residues. The chain's CDR3 is CASSPRDRGGYTF. The CDR3, as DNA: TGTGCCAGCAGTCCTCGGGACAGGGGTGGCTACACCTTC.

The chain is built from TRBV7-7 and TRBJ2-1, with TRBD2 matching 8 bases. Germline loops: CDR1 SSHAT, CDR2 FNYEAQ (reference sequence). J lost 5 bases, V lost 1 base, and 10 bases had no gene match. This CDR3 is 17 amino acids long. CDR3 in DNA: TGTGCCAGCAGCTTAGAAGTGGGTAGCGGGGCAAACAATGAGCAGTTCTTC. This codes for CASSLEVGSGANNEQFF.

V usage is TRBV28 and J usage is TRBJ1-5; 9 bases agree with TRBD1. The CDR3 is 14 amino acids. Germline V gene data show CDR1 as MDHEN and CDR2 as SYDVKM. The V and J ends lost 4 bases and 4 bases, in that order; junction bases with no gene match: 2. CDR3 region: CASSSGTGNQPQHF. CDR3 in DNA: TGTGCCAGCAGTTCCGGGACAGGGAATCAGCCCCAGCATTTT. Filled out from reference TRBV28 and TRBJ1-5, the complete variable domain reads DVKVTQSSRYLVKRTGEKVFLECVQDMDHENMFWYRQDPGLGLRLIYFSYDVKMKEKGDIPEGYSVSREKKERFSLILESASTNQTSMYLCASSSGTGNQPQHFGDGTRLSIL.

V gene TRBV11-2 combines with J gene TRBJ2-5; D perhaps matches TRBD1 (6 bases). Deletions cut 6 bases from V and 4 bases from J, with 18 bases between. This CDR3 region has 15 residues. The germline V gene encodes CDR1 SGHAT and CDR2 FQNNGV. The CDR3 loop is CASSHPGRGGETQYF. The CDR3 region has the DNA TGTGCCAGCAGTCATCCGGGACGAGGGGGAGAGACCCAGTACTTC.

The rearrangement uses TRBV4-3 and TRBJ2-2; TRBD2 agrees at 11 bases. Germline V CDR1 and CDR2: LGHNA, YSLEER. After removal of 0 bases from V and 6 bases from J, the junction contained 9 bases not matched to a gene. This CDR3 spans 18 amino acids. CDR3 DNA: TGCGCCAGCAGCCAAGAGTTAGCGGGGGGGCTGGGACCCGGGGAGCTGTTTTTT. Translation gives CASSQELAGGLGPGELFF.

This sequence joins TRBV4-2 and TRBJ2-5, with TRBD2 matching 8 bases. The CDR3 length is 13 residues. CDR1 is LGHNA, CDR2 YNFKEQ, per germline. V was clipped by 6 bases and J by 5 bases; unmatched bases: 5. CDR3 loop: CASSRGGPETQYF. CDR3 DNA sequence: TGTGCCAGCAGTCGGGGGGGCCCGGAGACCCAGTACTTC.

This clone was recorded once. The V call is TRBV28, the J call TRBJ1-6, with 10 bases lining up with TRBD1. There are 15 residues in the CDR3. The junction had 4 bases not matched to a gene; V was cut back by 1 base and J by 10 bases. Per germline, CDR1 MDHEN and CDR2 SYDVKM. The DNA of the CDR3 is TGTGCCAGCAGTTTATCGGACAGGGGGGGATCACCCCTCCACTTT. Its protein is CASSLSDRGGSPLHF.

This sequence joins TRBV28 and TRBJ1-1; a possible D gene is TRBD1 (5 bases). Deletions cut 6 bases from V and 2 bases from J, with 16 bases between. Germline V CDR1 and CDR2: MDHEN, SYDVKM. The length of the CDR3 is 15 residues. The CDR3: CASSSPGRGNTEAFF. Here the CDR3 DNA reads TGTGCCAGCAGCTCCCCAGGGCGTGGAAACACTGAAGCTTTCTTT.

This chain uses TRBV4-2 with TRBJ1-5; D ambiguous. This CDR3 region has 18 residues. V lost 0 bases and J 7 bases, leaving 22 bases between the germline ends. Germline loops: CDR1 LGHNA, CDR2 YNFKEQ. The CDR3 is CASSQDKGGSGLGQPQHF. CDR3 nucleotides: TGTGCCAGCAGCCAAGATAAGGGTGGCAGTGGCTTGGGGCAGCCCCAGCATTTT.

Only one count was recorded for this clone. The chain combines TRBV20-1 with TRBJ2-7, with D perhaps TRBD1 (5 bases). The germline V gene has CDR1 DFQATT and CDR2 SNEGSKA (reference sequence). The CDR3 spans 11 residues. Trimming pared 3 bases from V and 7 bases from J, leaving 10 bases between. CDR3 DNA: TGCAGTGCTAGCAGGGCTGAAGAGCAGTACTTC. Protein product: CSASRAEEQYF.

The CDR3 is CASSQGLAGVINEQFF. The CDR3 DNA is TGCGCCAGCAGCCAAGGGCTAGCGGGAGTTATCAATGAGCAGTTCTTC. The chain joins TRBV4-1 to TRBJ2-1, with 10 bases lining up with TRBD2. Germline assignment: CDR1 MGHRA and CDR2 YSYEKL. CDR3 length: 16 residues. With V trimmed by 1 base and J by 6 bases, 6 bases remained unmatched.

V gene TRBV5-6 combines with J gene TRBJ2-5; a possible D gene is TRBD2 (7 bases). Trimming cost V 3 bases and J 2 bases, with 11 bases left between them. CDR3 length: 14 amino acids. Germline lookup yields CDR1 SGHDT and CDR2 YYEEEE. The CDR3, as DNA: TGTGCCAGCAGCTGGGGGGGCTTACAAGAGACCCAGTACTTC. Amino acid sequence: CASSWGGLQETQYF.

This clone was seen only once. V gene TRBV20-1 combines with J gene TRBJ1-4, with TRBD1 identical over 7 bases. The CDR3 covers 11 residues. CDR1 is DFQATT and CDR2 is SNEGSKA in the germline V gene (reference sequence). With V trimmed by 0 bases and J by 15 bases, 4 bases remained unmatched. Here the CDR3 DNA reads TGCAGTGCTAGAGATCGACAGGGAGTGTTTTTT. Its protein is CSARDRQGVFF.

The chain couples TRBV19 to TRBJ2-1; TRBD2 agrees at 10 bases. The ends lost 4 bases at V and 3 bases at J; junction bases unmatched: 3. The CDR3 is 15 amino acids. Germline loops: CDR1 LNHDA, CDR2 SQIVND (reference sequence). CDR3 in DNA: TGTGCCAGTAGTACCGCTAGCGGGAGCTACAATGAGCAGTTCTTC. Its translation: CASSTASGSYNEQFF.

The gene calls are TRBV6-5 and TRBJ2-1; a possible D gene is TRBD2 (5 bases). With 5 bases removed from V and 7 bases from J, the gap between germline ends came to 18 bases. Germline V gene lookup returns CDR1 MNHEY and CDR2 SVGAGI. The CDR3 totals 15 residues. The CDR3 loop reads CASSTKTSGRNEQFF. The CDR3 nucleotides are TGTGCCAGCAGTACGAAGACGAGCGGTCGGAATGAGCAGTTCTTC.

This chain uses TRBV21-1 with TRBJ2-7. TRBV21-1 is noted as a pseudogene. The CDR3 runs to 17 residues. DNA for the CDR3: TGTGCCAGCAGCAAATTAAAGGGGGGCCCTAGCTCCTACGAGCAGTACTTC. This codes for CASSKLKGGPSSYEQYF.

The gene calls are TRBV6-5 and TRBJ2-1, with TRBD1 identical over 9 bases. Trimming removed 7 bases from V and 3 bases from J; junction bases left unmatched: 7. The CDR3 length is 15 residues. CDR1 and CDR2 (germline): MNHEY, SVGAGI. For the CDR3, the DNA is TGTGCCAGCAACGGACCGGGACAGGGCTACAATGAGCAGTTCTTC. This sequence encodes CASNGPGQGYNEQFF.

This rearrangement joins TRBV6-6 to TRBJ2-2, with 11 bases matching TRBD1. CDR3 length equals 14 residues. Germline V gene lookup returns CDR1 MNHNY and CDR2 SVGAGI (reference sequence). Trimming at V came to 6 bases and at J to 8 bases, leaving 5 bases not matched to a gene. The chain's CDR3 is CASSRTGGSGELFF. DNA of the CDR3: TGTGCCAGCAGCCGGACAGGGGGCTCTGGGGAGCTGTTTTTT.

The chain couples TRBV2 to TRBJ2-7, with D perhaps matching TRBD1 (5 bases). Trimming removed 3 bases from V and 7 bases from J, with 16 bases in between. This CDR3 is built from 14 residues. Germline CDR1 is SNHLY and CDR2 is FYNNEI. The CDR3 is CASSENGAPGEQYF. The DNA of the CDR3 is TGTGCCAGCAGTGAGAATGGGGCCCCAGGGGAGCAGTACTTC.

The rearrangement links TRBV5-1 to TRBJ2-3; weak D call: TRBD2 (5 bases). The V end lost 6 bases, the J end lost 5 bases, and 16 bases lay between the germline ends. The CDR3 consists of 14 residues. CDR1 is SGHRS, CDR2 YFSETQ, per germline. The CDR3 is CASTRSSAQDTQYF. The CDR3 DNA sequence: TGCGCCAGCACCCGGAGTAGCGCCCAAGATACGCAGTATTTT.

To note about this clone: Other DNA sequences in this sample translate to the same CDR3. The J gene is TRBJ1-5, the V gene TRBV7-2; the D gene is possibly TRBD1 (5 bases). CDR1 SGHTA and CDR2 FQGNSA come from the germline V gene. The V end lost 2 bases, the J end lost 2 bases, and 7 bases lay between the germline ends. The CDR3 runs 14 residues. In DNA form, the CDR3 reads TGTGCCAGCAGCTTACAGGGCGGCAATCAGCCCCAGCATTTT. This sequence encodes CASSLQGGNQPQHF.

The chain combines TRBV28 with TRBJ2-1; a weak D match, TRBD2 (6 bases). Germline V CDR1 and CDR2: MDHEN, SYDVKM. V lost 6 bases and J lost 5, with 11 bases in between. The length of the CDR3 is 13 residues. The CDR3: CASRPIADNEQFF. As DNA, the CDR3 is TGTGCCAGCAGGCCTATAGCGGACAATGAGCAGTTCTTC.

V is TRBV6-5 and J is TRBJ1-1; a possible D gene is TRBD1 (6 bases). The ends were cut back, 6 bases at V and 4 bases at J, with 9 bases in the middle. The germline V gene has CDR1 MNHEY and CDR2 SVGAGI. The CDR3 is made up of 12 amino acids. The DNA of the CDR3 is TGTGCCAGCAGAACAGGGTTCACTGAAGCTTTCTTT. It codes for CASRTGFTEAFF.